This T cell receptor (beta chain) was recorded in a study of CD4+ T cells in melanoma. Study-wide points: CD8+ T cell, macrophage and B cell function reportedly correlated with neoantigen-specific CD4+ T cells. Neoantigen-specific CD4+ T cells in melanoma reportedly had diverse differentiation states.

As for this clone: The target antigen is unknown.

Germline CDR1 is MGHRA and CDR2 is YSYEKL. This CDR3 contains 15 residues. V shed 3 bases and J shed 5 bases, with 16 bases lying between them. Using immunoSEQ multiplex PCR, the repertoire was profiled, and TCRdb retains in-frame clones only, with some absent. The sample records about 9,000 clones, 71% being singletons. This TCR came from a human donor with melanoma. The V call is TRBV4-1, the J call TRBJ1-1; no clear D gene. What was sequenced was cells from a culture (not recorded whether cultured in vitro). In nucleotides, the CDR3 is TGCGCCAGCAGCCAGGAGGGTCGGTCGGGGACTGAAGCTTTCTTT. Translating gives CASSQEGRSGTEAFF.